This TCR beta chain was retrieved from a study of blood T cell repertoires in COVID-19. Study at large: Donors in the United States, Italy and Spain gave samples during acute or convalescent COVID-19. PBMCs, B-cell-depleted T cells, or T cells provided the cDNA or gDNA that made up the material.

Germline values: CDR1 SGHDT, CDR2 YYEEEE. J gave up 3 bases and V 2 bases, and 6 bases lay outside the gene matches. The CDR3 has 16 amino acids. In the original processing: Amplification from reference gene primers served as the basis for estimated nucleated cell counts. The table came from immunoSEQ multiplex PCR; TCRdb's copy has only in-frame clones and leaves some out. The D gene and trimming were derived from the DNA, and the V and J assignments and clone size from that table. Of about 220,000 clones in the sample, 80% are singletons; the top ten hold roughly 13%. Sequences were obtained from peripheral blood. This chain uses TRBV5-6 with TRBJ2-1, with 9 bases matching TRBD2. The source is a human donor in a cohort sampled during active COVID-19. The CDR3 loop is CASSFVGLAIYNEQFF. The CDR3 DNA reads as TGTGCCAGCAGCTTTGTGGGACTAGCCATCTACAATGAGCAGTTCTTC.